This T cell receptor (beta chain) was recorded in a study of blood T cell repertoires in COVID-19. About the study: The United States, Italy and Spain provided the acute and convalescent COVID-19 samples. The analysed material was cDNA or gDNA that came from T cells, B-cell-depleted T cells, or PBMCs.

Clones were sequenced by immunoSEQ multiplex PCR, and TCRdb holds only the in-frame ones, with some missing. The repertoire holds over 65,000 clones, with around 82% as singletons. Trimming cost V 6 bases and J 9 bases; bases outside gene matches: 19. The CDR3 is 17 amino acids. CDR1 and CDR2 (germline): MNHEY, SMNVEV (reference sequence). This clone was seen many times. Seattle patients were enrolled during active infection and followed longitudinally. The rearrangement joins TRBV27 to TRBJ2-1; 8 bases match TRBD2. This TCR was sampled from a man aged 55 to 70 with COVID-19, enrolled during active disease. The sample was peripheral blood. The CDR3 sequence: CASSRGSGTGDVGEQFF. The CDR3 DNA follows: TGTGCCAGCAGCAGGGGTAGCGGGACCGGCGATGTCGGTGAGCAGTTCTTC.